These T cell receptor beta chains were read from a single sample in a study of blood T cell repertoires in COVID-19. Clones were read by immunoSEQ multiplex PCR, and TCRdb kept only the in-frame ones, dropping some. The data contain over 250,000 clones, 65% to 90% of them singletons. The sample comprised peripheral blood. These receptors were taken from a human donor in a cohort sampled during active COVID-19. CDR3s include the opening cysteine and the closing phenylalanine or tryptophan. Each record gives: V gene, clone size, J gene, D gene, CDR3 protein, CDR3 DNA. D genes are given only for firm matches. Some rows have no size entry. The others give once, few or many, or a class for an expanded clone.

>TRBV5-8|-|TRBJ1-6|-
CASSLATGYNSPLHF
TGTGCCAGCAGCTTGGCCACCGGCTATAATTCACCCCTCCACTTT
>TRBV18|-|TRBJ1-5|-
CASSPGANRQPQHF
TGTGCCAGCTCTCCAGGGGCTAATAGGCAGCCCCAGCATTTT
>TRBV3-1/TRBV3-2|-|TRBJ1-2|TRBD1
CASSQAYGTALGYTF
TGTGCCAGCAGCCAAGCCTACGGGACAGCACTTGGCTACACCTTC
>TRBV6-1|once|TRBJ2-7|-
CASSDPSREQYF
TGTGCCAGCAGTGACCCCTCCCGCGAGCAGTACTTC
>TRBV5-4|-|TRBJ2-7|TRBD2
CASSELAASSYEQYF
TGTGCCAGCAGCGAACTAGCGGCGAGCTCCTACGAGCAGTACTTC
>TRBV5-1|-|TRBJ2-7|TRBD1
CASSSEGARYEQYF
TGCGCCAGCAGCTCCGAGGGGGCAAGGTACGAGCAGTACTTC
>TRBV25-1|-|TRBJ2-2|-
CASSSPPGELFF
TGTGCCAGCAGTAGCCCACCCGGGGAGCTGTTTTTT
>TRBV19|-|TRBJ1-6|TRBD1
CASSIRGGRPERSPLHF
TGTGCCAGTAGTATAAGAGGGGGCCGACCCGAGCGGTCACCCCTCCACTTT
>TRBV19|-|TRBJ2-7|-
CASSIPGYEQYF
TGTGCCAGTAGTATACCGGGCTACGAGCAGTACTTC
>TRBV5-1|-|TRBJ2-5|TRBD1
CASSTGVSGETQYF
TGCGCCAGCAGCACAGGGGTTTCGGGAGAGACCCAGTACTTC
>TRBV29-1|-|TRBJ2-3|TRBD1
CSVGQGYTDTQYF
TGCAGCGTTGGACAGGGTTACACAGATACGCAGTATTTT
>TRBV10-3|-|TRBJ2-7|TRBD2
CAISGTSGEQYF
TGTGCCATCAGTGGGACTAGCGGGGAGCAGTACTTC
>TRBV5-1|-|TRBJ1-6|-
CASSLSGRQTNSPLHF
TGCGCCAGCAGCTTGAGCGGCCGCCAAACCAATTCACCCCTCCACTTT
>TRBV28|once|TRBJ2-5|-
CASSLRQSATQYF
TGTGCCAGCAGTCTGCGACAGTCCGCGACCCAGTACTTC
>TRBV11-2|-|TRBJ2-3|-
CASSKNNPSTDTQYF
TGTGCCAGCAGCAAGAACAACCCTAGCACAGATACGCAGTATTTT
>TRBV9|-|TRBJ1-3|-
CASSVTGIPSGNTIYF
TGTGCCAGCAGCGTAACAGGGATTCCCTCTGGAAACACCATATATTTT
>TRBV7-9|-|TRBJ2-1|-
CASSQDSSYNEQFF
TGTGCCAGCAGTCAGGACAGCTCCTACAATGAGCAGTTCTTC
>TRBV24-1|-|TRBJ2-4|TRBD1
CATSDRQGALDIQYF
TGTGCCACCAGTGATCGACAGGGGGCTCTAGACATTCAGTACTTC
>TRBV28|-|TRBJ2-2|-
CASSFYSGTGELFF
TGTGCCAGCAGTTTTTATAGCGGCACCGGGGAGCTGTTTTTT
>TRBV19|-|TRBJ1-1|-
CASSIVDRNTEAFF
TGTGCCAGTAGTATAGTTGACAGAAACACTGAAGCTTTCTTT
>TRBV9|-|TRBJ2-1|TRBD2
CASSVDVTSGKVEQFF
TGTGCCAGCAGCGTAGATGTGACTAGCGGGAAGGTTGAGCAGTTCTTC
>TRBV6-5|-|TRBJ2-7|-
CASSYSQGSYEQYF
TGTGCCAGCAGTTACTCCCAGGGATCCTACGAGCAGTACTTC
>TRBV11-2|-|TRBJ2-2|TRBD2
CASSPRVAGRTGELFF
TGTGCCAGCAGCCCTCGGGTAGCGGGACGCACCGGGGAGCTGTTTTTT
>TRBV18|-|TRBJ2-7|TRBD2
CASSGGAYEQYF
TGTGCCAGCTCAGGGGGGGCCTACGAGCAGTACTTC
>TRBV7-2|-|TRBJ2-5|TRBD1
CASSLDRVKTQYF
TGTGCCAGCAGCTTGGACAGGGTGAAGACCCAGTACTTC
>TRBV11-2|-|TRBJ1-5|TRBD1
CASSNDRDQPQHF
TGTGCCAGCAGCAACGACAGGGATCAGCCCCAGCATTTT
>TRBV7-2|-|TRBJ2-1|TRBD2
CASSLSASGTYNEQFF
TGTGCCAGCAGCTTATCCGCTAGCGGGACCTACAATGAGCAGTTCTTC
>TRBV7-8|few|TRBJ1-6|TRBD1
CASSTGQGISPLHF
TGTGCCAGCAGTACGGGACAGGGTATTTCACCCCTCCACTTT
>TRBV27|-|TRBJ2-1|TRBD2
CASSRLAGGRNNEQFF
TGTGCCAGCAGTCGTCTAGCGGGAGGACGGAACAATGAGCAGTTCTTC